These 14 T cell receptor beta chains were sequenced from one sample in a study of shared clonotypes between healthy human individuals. TCRdb keeps only in-frame clones here, not all; method: immunoSEQ multiplex PCR. The sample carries about 480,000 clones, about 80% recorded once. The sample comprised PBMCs. The origin of the receptors is a woman aged 40 to 49 in good health. Some clones in this sample may be carry-over from other donors' samples.

This clone was picked up one time. J is TRBJ1-5 and V is TRBV19; TRBD1 matches at 7 bases. Germline CDR1 and CDR2: LNHDA and SQIVND (reference sequence). V was clipped by 1 base and J by 4 bases; unmatched bases: 7. The CDR3 length is 16 residues. The DNA of the CDR3 is TGTGCCAGTAGTATAGTTCTGGACAGGCATAATCAGCCCCAGCATTTT. Translated: CASSIVLDRHNQPQHF.

The chain employs TRBV5-6 and TRBJ2-5; 9 bases line up with TRBD2. The CDR3 sequence is 15 residues long. With V trimmed by 2 bases and J by 4 bases, 6 bases remained unmatched. Germline CDR1 is SGHDT and CDR2 is YYEEEE. CDR3 region: CASSFTSAGGETQYF. Here the CDR3 DNA reads TGTGCCAGCAGCTTCACGTCAGCGGGAGGAGAGACCCAGTACTTC.

The chain combines TRBV2 with TRBJ2-5; tentative D call: TRBD2 (5 bases). The germline CDR1 and CDR2 sequences are SNHLY and FYNNEI. CDR3 length equals 13 residues. Trimming took 6 bases from V and 2 from J, leaving 10 bases between them. Written as DNA, the CDR3 is TGTGCCAGCAGGAGGGAACGTCAAGAGACCCAGTACTTC. Its translation: CASRRERQETQYF.

This clone was detected a few times. The rearrangement joins TRBV6-5 to TRBJ1-2, with D unclear. The ends were cut back, 2 bases at V and 3 bases at J, with 16 bases in the middle. The CDR3 has 16 residues. Germline V gene sequence: CDR1 MNHEY, CDR2 SVGAGI. CDR3 sequence: CASSYRVLGEDYGYTF. The CDR3 DNA reads as TGTGCCAGCAGTTACCGGGTACTTGGGGAGGACTATGGCTACACCTTC.

In this sample, this clone turned up a few times. The J gene is TRBJ2-7, the V gene TRBV4-3; 7 nucleotides match TRBD2. CDR1 and CDR2 from the germline V gene are LGHNA and YSLEER. The length of the CDR3 is 17 residues. With V trimmed by 0 bases and J by 0 bases, 8 bases remained unmatched. CDR3: CASSQDTDSGSSYEQYF. The CDR3 coding sequence is TGCGCCAGCAGCCAAGATACGGATAGCGGGTCCTCCTACGAGCAGTACTTC.

This clone was detected once. The chain has TRBV29-1 and TRBJ2-7; 9 positions match TRBD1. Germline assignment: CDR1 SQVTM and CDR2 ANQGSEA. The CDR3 loop spans 15 amino acids. Trimming at V came to 3 bases and at J to 5 bases, leaving 11 bases not matched to a gene. CDR3 bases: TGCAGCGTTGACGGGACAGGGTTTAGCCTGCACGAGCAGTACTTC. Translation gives CSVDGTGFSLHEQYF.

This clone was seen only once. J is TRBJ2-7 and V is TRBV6-5, with D hard to call. CDR3 size: 14 residues. Between the trimmed V and J ends, which lost 6 bases and 0 bases, there was a span of 12 bases. Per germline, CDR1 MNHEY and CDR2 SVGAGI. As DNA, the CDR3 is TGTGCCAGCAGGGAAACCTCCCTCTCCTACGAGCAGTACTTC. Translated, it gives CASRETSLSYEQYF.

The V call is TRBV9, the J call TRBJ2-7; D is perhaps TRBD1 or TRBD2 (6 bases each). V lost 4 bases and J lost 8, with 16 bases in between. Germline V gives CDR1 SGDLS, CDR2 YYNGEE. The CDR3 is made up of 13 amino acids. The CDR3 loop reads CASSPSGAIQQYF. The DNA of the CDR3 is TGTGCCAGCAGCCCATCGGGGGCAATCCAGCAGTACTTC.

The chain joins TRBV4-2 to TRBJ2-1; 12 bases align to TRBD2. Germline V gene data show CDR1 as LGHNA and CDR2 as YNFKEQ. Losses at the gene ends were 4 bases for V and 8 bases for J; bases not matched to a gene: 6. This CDR3 has 15 amino acids. The chain's CDR3 is CASSPTSGSVDEQFF. The CDR3 nucleotides read TGTGCCAGCAGCCCGACTAGCGGGAGTGTCGATGAGCAGTTCTTC.

With regard to this clone: This sample includes further DNA sequences coding for the same CDR3. The chain recombines TRBV2 with TRBJ1-5; D may be TRBD1 (6 bases). The V and J ends lost 6 bases and 6 bases respectively, with 12 bases between them. CDR1 and CDR2 (germline): SNHLY, FYNNEI. There are 13 residues in the CDR3. CDR3 region: CASSRDTGQPQHF. In nucleotides, the CDR3 is TGTGCCAGCAGCCGGGACACAGGTCAGCCCCAGCATTTT.

The V gene is TRBV19, the J gene TRBJ1-1; D possibly corresponds to TRBD1 (5 bases). Trimming took off 0 bases at V and 4 bases at J, with 9 bases between the two ends. Germline CDR1 is LNHDA and CDR2 is SQIVND (reference sequence). This CDR3 is 14 amino acids long. CDR3 sequence: CASSIDQGRTEAFF. The CDR3 bases are TGTGCCAGTAGTATAGATCAGGGCCGCACTGAAGCTTTCTTT.

The rearrangement links TRBV9 to TRBJ1-5; 12 bases map to TRBD1. In germline, CDR1 is SGDLS, CDR2 YYNGEE. Trimming removed 2 bases from V and 12 bases from J; junction bases left unmatched: 6. The CDR3 extends over 14 amino acids. Here the CDR3 reads CASSVRDRGRSQHF. The CDR3 DNA reads as TGTGCCAGCAGCGTCCGGGACAGGGGGCGTAGCCAGCATTTT.

This sequence joins TRBV10-2 and TRBJ2-1, with TRBD2 identical over 8 bases. Germline CDR1 reads WSHSY; CDR2 reads SAAADI. Trimming took 4 bases from V and 3 from J; bases not matched to a gene: 5. This CDR3 spans 15 amino acids. DNA for the CDR3: TGCGCCAGCAGTGCCTATAGCGGGAACTACAATGAGCAGTTCTTC. Protein: CASSAYSGNYNEQFF.

The chain has TRBV10-3 and TRBJ1-1; 9 bases are shared with TRBD1. The CDR3 covers 14 residues. The ends lost 4 bases at V and 0 bases at J; junction bases unmatched: 0. Per the germline V gene, CDR1 is ENHRY and CDR2 is SYGVKD. The DNA for the CDR3 is TGTGCCATCAGTGGGACAGGGGTGAACACTGAAGCTTTCTTT. This gives the protein CAISGTGVNTEAFF.